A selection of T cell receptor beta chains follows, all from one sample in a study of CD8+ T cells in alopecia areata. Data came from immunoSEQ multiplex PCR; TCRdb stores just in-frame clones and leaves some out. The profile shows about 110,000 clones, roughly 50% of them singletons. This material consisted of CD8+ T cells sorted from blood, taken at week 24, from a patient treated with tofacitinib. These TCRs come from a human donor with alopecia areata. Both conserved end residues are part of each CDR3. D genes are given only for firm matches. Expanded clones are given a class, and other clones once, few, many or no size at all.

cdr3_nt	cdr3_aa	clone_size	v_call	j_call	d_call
TGTGCCAGCAGCATCAATAACAGGGTCGGCAATCAGCCCCAGCATTTT	CASSINNRVGNQPQHF	.	TRBV11-2	TRBJ1-5	.
TGTGCCAGCAGTTACGGTCATGAGCAGTTCTTC	CASSYGHEQFF	.	TRBV6-5	TRBJ2-1	.
TGTGCCAGCAGCGAGCGGACAGGAACCTACAATGAGCAGTTCTTC	CASSERTGTYNEQFF	.	TRBV9	TRBJ2-1	TRBD1
TGTGCCAGCAGCTTACCTAGCTCCTACGAGCAGTACTTC	CASSLPSSYEQYF	.	TRBV13	TRBJ2-7	.
TGCGCCAGCAGCTTCGGGGGGTCCTACGAGCAGTACTTC	CASSFGGSYEQYF	.	TRBV5-1	TRBJ2-7	TRBD2
TGTGCCAGCAGGACAGGGGCTGAAGCTTTCTTT	CASRTGAEAFF	.	TRBV27	TRBJ1-1	TRBD1
TGTGCCAGCAGCCATGGACAGGGGATCATGTACGAGCAGTACTTC	CASSHGQGIMYEQYF	.	TRBV7-2	TRBJ2-7	TRBD1
TGTGCCAGTAGTATAGGGGATACGGCATCCTACGAGCAGTACTTC	CASSIGDTASYEQYF	.	TRBV19	TRBJ2-7	.
TGTGCCAGCTCACCACTTCCAGGGGCGGAAGCTTTCTTT	CASSPLPGAEAFF	once	TRBV18	TRBJ1-1	.
TGTGCCTGGAGTAGGGAACAGGAAGTGGCGCAGTTCTTC	CAWSREQEVAQFF	.	TRBV30	TRBJ2-1	.